This T cell receptor beta chain originates from a study of technical replicates of blood from a few donors. Germline-derived CDR1 and CDR2 are SEHNR and FQNEAQ (reference sequence). The junction had 14 bases not matched to a gene; V was cut back by 5 bases and J by 3 bases. The CDR3 covers 17 residues. Generated by immunoSEQ multiplex PCR, the TCRdb table keeps only in-frame clones and is missing some. The sample includes 60,000 to 80,000 clones, just over 90% seen only once; the top ten take roughly 4.3%. Sequences were obtained from PBMCs. This sequence originates from a human donor in good health. Some clones in this sample may be carry-over from other donors' samples. V is TRBV7-9 and J is TRBJ1-2; 8 positions match TRBD1. The CDR3 nucleotides are TGTGCCAGCAGCCCAAGGGGTGGGACAGGCTTCGACTATGGCTACACCTTC. This encodes CASSPRGGTGFDYGYTF.